This T cell receptor (beta chain) was recovered during a study of T cell changes during pregnancy in multiple sclerosis. Germline V CDR1 and CDR2: MDHEN, SYDVKM. Between the trimmed V and J ends, which lost 5 bases and 5 bases, there was a span of 18 bases. The CDR3 consists of 15 residues. TCRdb keeps only in-frame clones here, not all; method: immunoSEQ multiplex PCR. Of some 110,000 clones listed, around nine tenths are singletons. This chain connects TRBV28 to TRBJ1-2; D possibly corresponds to TRBD1 (6 bases). The input for sequencing was peripheral blood, taken in the third trimester of pregnancy. The receptor's source is a female donor with multiple sclerosis, enrolled in a pregnancy study. The CDR3: CASSPQRAGVYGYTF. The CDR3, as DNA: TGTGCCAGCAGTCCTCAGAGGGCAGGGGTGTATGGCTACACCTTC.